These 8 T cell receptor beta chains share one sample of origin, sequenced in a study of STAT3 mutations in large granular lymphocyte leukemia. Study observations and caveats: At least one immunodominant TCR beta clonotype appeared in every T-cell large granular lymphocyte leukemia patient.

Here immunoSEQ multiplex PCR was the method, and the copy in TCRdb shows in-frame clones only, minus some. The table lists tens of thousands of clones, approximately 86% of them singletons. These receptors' targets are unknown. The sample taken for sequencing was peripheral blood mononuclear cells. The receptor source for this set is a man aged 60 to 69 with T-cell large granular lymphocyte leukemia. Some clones in this sample may be carry-over from other donors' samples.

The chain combines TRBV5-1 with TRBJ1-1; maybe TRBD1 (5 bases). In germline, CDR1 is SGHRS, CDR2 YFSETQ. The V end lost 0 bases, the J end lost 1 base, and 7 bases lay between the germline ends. The CDR3 consists of 14 residues. CDR3 DNA sequence: TGCGCCAGCAGCTTGGAGGGGCAGAACACTGAAGCTTTCTTT. Protein: CASSLEGQNTEAFF.

V usage is TRBV5-6 and J usage is TRBJ2-1; 12 bases are shared with TRBD2. The CDR3 contains 16 residues. CDR1 is SGHDT, CDR2 YYEEEE, per germline. The trim removed 0 bases at V and 8 bases at J, leaving 6 bases unmatched. The CDR3 nucleotides read TGTGCCAGCAGCTTGGATCCTAGCGGGAGGGTTGATGAGCAGTTCTTC. Translating gives CASSLDPSGRVDEQFF.

The chain joins TRBV5-1 to TRBJ2-7, with 9 bases matching TRBD1. CDR3 length equals 14 residues. With 4 bases clipped from V and 5 bases from J, the junction kept 7 bases outside the gene matches. Germline V gives CDR1 SGHRS, CDR2 YFSETQ. The CDR3 is CASSLDRGGNEQYF. The CDR3 DNA follows: TGCGCCAGCAGCCTGGACAGGGGTGGCAACGAGCAGTACTTC. Looking up the rest from reference TRBV5-1 and TRBJ2-7 gives the full variable domain: KAGVTQTPRYLIKTRGQQVTLSCSPISGHRSVSWYQQTPGQGLQFLFEYFSETQRNKGNFPGRFSGRQFSNSRSEMNVSTLELGDSALYLCASSLDRGGNEQYFGPGTRLTVT.

V is TRBV5-1 and J is TRBJ2-5; D possibly matches TRBD1 or TRBD2 (5 bases each). V was pared by 4 bases and J by 7 bases, with 17 bases between. CDR3 length: 14 residues. The germline V gene has CDR1 SGHRS and CDR2 YFSETQ. CDR3 sequence (DNA): TGCGCCAGCAGCCAAGGGGACCGGCCAGGGACCCAGTACTTC. Translation: CASSQGDRPGTQYF.

This clone was observed a single time. CDR3 region: CASSLKAPGTGEKLFF. The CDR3 DNA reads TGTGCCAGCAGCTTAAAGGCCCCCGGGACGGGTGAAAAACTGTTTTTT. The V and J genes are TRBV7-3 and TRBJ1-4; the D gene is possibly TRBD1 (5 bases). Germline V gene lookup returns CDR1 SGHTA and CDR2 FQGTGA. V dropped 1 base and J dropped 7 bases, with 16 bases sitting between them. CDR3 size: 16 residues.

Concerning this clone: The junction departs from the called germline gene at one end, perhaps through a read error. J is TRBJ2-7 and V is TRBV14; D possibly corresponds to TRBD1 (6 bases). The length of the CDR3 is 12 residues. The germline gives CDR1 SGHDN, CDR2 FVKESK. The CDR3 here is CASSQNRDTKFF. The CDR3 bases are TGTGCCAGCAGCCAGAATCGGGACACCAAATTCTTC.

This clone came up once. The chain combines TRBV5-1 with TRBJ2-3, with TRBD1 matching 8 bases. The CDR3 contains 15 residues. Germline V CDR1 and CDR2: SGHRS, YFSETQ. The junction had 6 bases not matched to a gene; V was cut back by 4 bases and J by 2 bases. The CDR3 sequence: CASSPTGVNTDTQYF. CDR3 coding DNA: TGCGCCAGCAGCCCGACAGGGGTGAACACAGATACGCAGTATTTT.

The chain carries TRBV6-1 and TRBJ1-5; 7 bases map to TRBD1. CDR3 length equals 13 residues. V shed 6 bases, J shed 5 bases, and the junction held 4 bases outside the gene matches. Germline assignment: CDR1 MNHNS and CDR2 SASEGT. CDR3 region: CASRQGEYQPQHF. DNA of the CDR3: TGTGCCAGCAGGCAGGGGGAGTATCAGCCCCAGCATTTT.